The 23 T cell receptor beta chains reported below all come from one sample, sequenced in a study of cytotoxic CD8 clonotypes in ibrutinib-treated CLL (dated by TCRdb to the early 2020s). The library was built by means of the immunoSEQ multiplex PCR assay. Imported from immuneACCESS, the table was reduced by TCRdb to in-frame sequences with V and J called. These copies leave out some clones; in studies compared against another copy, an unresolved V gene accounts for under half, and the cause of the remainder is not known. A total of 130,000 or so clones appear in this sample, around 80% of them only once. Jointly, the top ten make up roughly 13% of the sample. The time point label of this sample denotes: 12 months on ibrutinib. Here the sequenced sample was PBMCs, taken after 12 months of ibrutinib treatment. Every receptor here comes from a human donor with chronic lymphocytic leukemia.

The chain joins TRBV7-8 to TRBJ2-3, with 10 positions matching TRBD2. The germline V gene has CDR1 SGHVS and CDR2 FQNEAQ. The CDR3 has 16 residues. Trimming removed 1 base from V and 6 bases from J; junction bases left unmatched: 7. DNA for the CDR3: TGTGCCAGCAGCTTAGGTCTAGCGGGAGCGGGGGATACGCAGTATTTT. Protein product: CASSLGLAGAGDTQYF. The variable domain in full, completed from reference TRBV7-8 and TRBJ2-3, reads GAGVSQSPRYKVAKRGQDVALRCDPISGHVSLFWYQQALGQGPEFLTYFQNEAQLDKSGLPSDRFFAERPEGSVSTLKIQRTQQEDSAVYLCASSLGLAGAGDTQYFGPGTRLTVL.

CDR3 DNA: TGTGCCAGTAGTCGAAGGAAAGGAGGGGCGGGCACCGGGGAGCTGTTTTTT. Its protein product is CASSRRKGGAGTGELFF. J is TRBJ2-2 and V is TRBV19, with a weak D call TRBD2 (6 bases). V lost 5 bases to trimming and J lost 4 bases, with 20 bases between them. This CDR3 region has 17 residues. Germline V gene sequence: CDR1 LNHDA, CDR2 SQIVND (reference sequence).

V is TRBV10-3 and J is TRBJ1-3, with a possible D match to TRBD1 (6 bases). This CDR3 region has 14 residues. In germline, CDR1 is ENHRY, CDR2 SYGVKD. DNA for the CDR3: TGTGCTACTAGGAGGGGGGACTCTGGAAACACCATATATTTT. Amino acid sequence: CATRRGDSGNTIYF.

J is TRBJ2-5 and V is TRBV4-3; a weak D match, TRBD1 (5 bases). The DNA end favors TRBJ2-7, so the J call may be wrong. This CDR3 is built from 15 residues. Germline V gene lookup returns CDR1 LGHNA and CDR2 YSLEER. CDR3 coding DNA: TGCGCCAGCAGCCCACTGTTAGGGGCCTCCTACGAGCAGTACTTC. Its translation: CASSPLLGASYEQYF.

The J gene is TRBJ1-2, the V gene TRBV7-9; 8 bases fit TRBD1. Trimming removed 10 bases from V and 1 base from J; junction bases left unmatched: 5. The CDR3 extends over 13 amino acids. Looked up from germline, CDR1 is SEHNR and CDR2 is FQNEAQ (reference sequence). The CDR3 protein is CAITGGFNYGYTF. CDR3 coding DNA: TGTGCCATCACAGGGGGTTTTAACTATGGCTACACCTTC.

The chain's CDR3 is CASSLSGSYNEQFF. The CDR3 bases are TGTGCCAGCAGCCTTAGCGGCTCTTACAATGAGCAGTTCTTC. The chain carries TRBV7-2 and TRBJ2-1, with D tentatively TRBD2 (6 bases). CDR1 and CDR2 from the germline V gene are SGHTA and FQGNSA. Trimming shortened V by 5 bases and J by 4 bases, and 12 bases separated the two germline ends. This CDR3 has 14 amino acids.

The genes are TRBV7-3 and TRBJ1-1; D gene uncertain. CDR1 is SGHTA, CDR2 FQGTGA, per germline. The V and J ends lost 5 bases and 3 bases respectively, with 10 bases between them. This CDR3 has 13 amino acids. The CDR3 spells CASSGRGDTEAFF. The CDR3 DNA reads as TGTGCCAGCAGCGGCCGGGGAGACACTGAAGCTTTCTTT. Combining the CDR3 with reference TRBV7-3 and TRBJ1-1 gives the whole variable domain GAGVSQTPSNKVTEKGKYVELRCDPISGHTALYWYRQSLGQGPEFLIYFQGTGAADDSGLPNDRFFAVRPEGSVSTLKIQRTERGDSAVYLCASSGRGDTEAFFGQGTRLTVV.

The chain uses TRBV4-1 and TRBJ1-4; D unresolved. The V gene lost 1 base and the J gene lost 4 bases, with 13 bases spanning the gap. CDR3 size: 16 residues. Germline V gene data show CDR1 as MGHRA and CDR2 as YSYEKL. The CDR3 nucleotides are TGCGCCAGCAGCCAAGGAAGGGCAGGTCTTAATGAAAAACTGTTTTTT. The encoded protein is CASSQGRAGLNEKLFF.

The rearrangement links TRBV29-1 to TRBJ2-6; D unclear. There are 13 residues in the CDR3. The V and J ends lost 4 bases and 0 bases respectively, with 4 bases between them. Germline V gene data show CDR1 as SQVTM and CDR2 as ANQGSEA. CDR3 DNA: TGCAGCGTTGCAGTCTCTGGGGCCAACGTCCTGACTTTC. Translating gives CSVAVSGANVLTF.

This clone was recorded a few times. The V gene is TRBV5-1, the J gene TRBJ2-1; weak D call: TRBD2 (6 bases). CDR1 is SGHRS and CDR2 is YFSETQ in the germline V gene. The CDR3 sequence is 13 residues long. With 1 base removed from V and 9 bases from J, the gap between germline ends came to 11 bases. The CDR3 loop reads CASSLRTNLEQFF. DNA for the CDR3: TGCGCCAGCAGCTTGAGGACTAACCTTGAGCAGTTCTTC.

The rearrangement joins TRBV5-6 to TRBJ2-7; weak D call: TRBD1 (6 bases). Trimming stripped 5 bases from V and 7 bases from J, with 25 bases between. Germline V gene lookup returns CDR1 SGHDT and CDR2 YYEEEE. This CDR3 is built from 16 residues. The CDR3 reads CASRHWQGTSAPEQYF. The CDR3 DNA reads TGTGCCAGCAGGCATTGGCAGGGGACCTCGGCGCCGGAGCAGTACTTC.

The V call is TRBV25-1, the J call TRBJ1-2; 7 bases map to TRBD1. The germline CDR1 and CDR2 sequences are MGHDK and SYGVNS. Trimming took 6 bases from V and 0 from J; bases not matched to a gene: 4. This CDR3 has 14 residues. The CDR3 region has the DNA TGTGCCAGCAGCCGGGACAGACCTAACTATGGCTACACCTTC. It is translated as CASSRDRPNYGYTF.

The J gene is TRBJ2-3, the V gene TRBV27; tentatively, D is TRBD1 or TRBD2 (5 bases each). CDR1 is MNHEY, CDR2 SMNVEV, per germline (reference sequence). This CDR3 has 15 residues. The V end was cut by 5 bases, the J end by 6 bases, with 18 bases between. The DNA of the CDR3 is TGTGCCAGCAGTACCGTCTTCGGGGCCTTTGATACGCAGTATTTT. Amino acid sequence: CASSTVFGAFDTQYF.

The genes are TRBV29-1 and TRBJ2-7; D call uncertain. The CDR3 consists of 14 residues. V lost 4 bases and J 4 bases, leaving 17 bases between the germline ends. Germline assignment: CDR1 SQVTM and CDR2 ANQGSEA. The DNA of the CDR3 is TGCAGCGTTGGTTCGGCCCGGCTACCTTACGAGCAGTACTTC. This codes for CSVGSARLPYEQYF.

The gene calls are TRBV28 and TRBJ1-5; a weak D match, TRBD1 (6 bases). In germline, CDR1 is MDHEN, CDR2 SYDVKM. The CDR3 spans 13 residues. The V and J ends lost 7 bases and 5 bases respectively, with 12 bases between them. The CDR3 DNA reads as TGTGCCAGCACACTTTACAGGGATCAGCCCCAGCATTTT. Amino acid sequence: CASTLYRDQPQHF.

The rearrangement joins TRBV19 to TRBJ1-2; 7 bases match TRBD1. The CDR3 contains 16 residues. V gave up 6 bases and J gave up 0 bases; unmatched junction bases: 10. CDR1 and CDR2 from the germline V gene are LNHDA and SQIVND (reference sequence). CDR3 DNA: TGTGCCAGTAGAAACCAACAGGGGTTGTCTAACTATGGCTACACCTTC. Amino acid sequence: CASRNQQGLSNYGYTF.

The J gene is TRBJ2-3, the V gene TRBV30; 12 bases are a match to TRBD2. The CDR3 is made up of 15 amino acids. After removal of 0 bases from V and 5 bases from J, the junction contained 3 bases not matched to a gene. CDR1 is GTSNPN, CDR2 SVGIG, per germline (reference sequence). The CDR3 region has the DNA TGTGCCTGGAGTGTCCTAGCGGGAGGGATAGATACGCAGTATTTT. This sequence encodes CAWSVLAGGIDTQYF. Together with reference TRBV30 and TRBJ2-3, the CDR3 gives the full variable domain: SQTIHQWPATLVQPVGSPLSLECTVEGTSNPNLYWYRQAAGRGLQLLFYSVGIGQISSEVPQNLSASRPQDRQFILSSKKLLLSDSGFYLCAWSVLAGGIDTQYFGPGTRLTVL.

The genes are TRBV5-5 and TRBJ1-2, with TRBD1 matching over 9 bases. V gave up 4 bases and J gave up 2 bases; unmatched junction bases: 6. CDR1 and CDR2 from the germline V gene are SGHKS and YYEKEE (reference sequence). The CDR3 length is 15 residues. CDR3 in amino acids: CASSATGGLNYGYTF. DNA for the CDR3: TGTGCCAGCAGCGCCACAGGGGGCCTAAACTATGGCTACACCTTC.

The gene calls are TRBV6-5 and TRBJ2-7; D gene ambiguous. With 6 bases removed from V and 5 bases from J, the gap between germline ends came to 14 bases. Germline-derived CDR1 and CDR2 are MNHEY and SVGAGI. The CDR3 extends over 13 amino acids. The CDR3 here is CASSSDFHDEQYF. The CDR3, as DNA: TGTGCCAGCAGCAGCGACTTTCATGACGAGCAGTACTTC.

The rearrangement uses TRBV19 and TRBJ2-4; 11 bases fit TRBD2. Germline V lookup: CDR1 LNHDA, CDR2 SQIVND (reference sequence). This CDR3 comprises 16 residues. The junction had 9 bases not matched to a gene; V was cut back by 9 bases and J by 2 bases. CDR3 loop: CASSFLAGGPKNIQYF. In nucleotides, the CDR3 is TGTGCCAGCAGTTTCCTAGCGGGAGGACCCAAAAACATTCAGTACTTC.

This chain links TRBV9 with TRBJ2-1, with TRBD1 matching over 9 bases. V lost 3 bases to trimming and J lost 10 bases; unmatched junction nucleotides: 11. This CDR3 is 15 amino acids long. In germline, CDR1 is SGDLS, CDR2 YYNGEE. The CDR3 loop is CASSALLQGAGEQFF. DNA for the CDR3: TGTGCCAGCAGCGCTTTATTACAGGGGGCAGGAGAGCAGTTCTTC. The full variable domain, with the rest looked up from reference TRBV9 and TRBJ2-1, is DSGVTQTPKHLITATGQRVTLRCSPRSGDLSVYWYQQSLDQGLQFLIQYYNGEERAKGNILERFSAQQFPDLHSELNLSSLELGDSALYFCASSALLQGAGEQFFGPGTRLTVL.

The gene calls are TRBV9 and TRBJ2-7; a weak D match, TRBD1 (5 bases). Trimming took off 4 bases at V and 2 bases at J, with 16 bases between the two ends. This CDR3 is 15 amino acids long. The V gene's germline CDR1 is SGDLS and CDR2 YYNGEE. The CDR3 spells CASSKHYTGTYEQYF. CDR3 DNA sequence: TGTGCCAGCAGCAAACATTACACAGGAACCTACGAGCAGTACTTC.

This clone was seen once. The chain combines TRBV11-2 with TRBJ2-2; D call uncertain. Germline CDR1 is SGHAT and CDR2 is FQNNGV. The CDR3 covers 13 residues. The germline V and J ends were trimmed by 6 bases and 3 bases, with 8 bases remaining between them. CDR3 amino acids: CASSRIYTGELFF. In DNA, the CDR3 is TGTGCCAGCAGTAGGATCTACACCGGGGAGCTGTTTTTT.